These 20 T cell receptor beta chains were all obtained from the same sample, sequenced in a study of glioma-infiltrating T cells after dendritic cell vaccination. The method was immunoSEQ multiplex PCR; TCRdb's version includes in-frame clones alone and lacks a portion of them. The table lists around 78,000 clones, 80% to 90% of them singletons, with around 2% in the top ten. The time point was: after dendritic cell vaccination, including at tumor progression/relapse. The sample consisted of blood, taken after dendritic cell vaccination. The receptors derive from a human donor with glioblastoma.

In DNA, the CDR3 is TGTGCCAGCAGTGACGGACTAGCGGGAGTCTCTGAGCAGTTCTTC. Its protein product is CASSDGLAGVSEQFF. This rearrangement joins TRBV27 to TRBJ2-1, with 13 bases matching TRBD2. CDR1 is MNHEY and CDR2 is SMNVEV in the germline V gene (reference sequence). With V trimmed by 5 bases and J by 9 bases, 7 bases remained unmatched. CDR3 length equals 15 residues.

The rearrangement links TRBV10-3 to TRBJ1-4; 7 positions agree with TRBD1. Trimming took 3 bases from V and 2 from J; bases not matched to a gene: 6. The V gene's germline CDR1 is ENHRY and CDR2 SYGVKD. This CDR3 is 16 amino acids long. CDR3 coding DNA: TGTGCCATCAGTGATTCTAGGGGGCAGACTAATGAAAAACTGTTTTTT. It codes for CAISDSRGQTNEKLFF.

J is TRBJ1-4 and V is TRBV7-9; D perhaps matches TRBD1 (5 bases). CDR1 and CDR2 (germline): SEHNR, FQNEAQ (reference sequence). This CDR3 is 13 amino acids long. Trimming removed 11 bases at V and 4 bases at J, with 14 bases between. The CDR3 protein is CAGGARLNEKLFF. The CDR3 DNA follows: TGTGCCGGAGGGGCGCGGCTTAATGAAAAACTGTTTTTT.

The gene calls are TRBV4-1 and TRBJ1-5; 9 positions agree with TRBD1. The V gene end was trimmed by 1 base and the J gene end by 6 bases; junction bases not matched to a gene: 4. Looked up from germline, CDR1 is MGHRA and CDR2 is YSYEKL. The CDR3 runs 15 residues. The CDR3 DNA reads TGCGCCAGCAGCCAAGGGGACAGGGTGGGTCAGCCCCAGCATTTT. Amino acid sequence: CASSQGDRVGQPQHF.

CDR3 in amino acids: CAWSPGTGAGYTF. CDR3 bases: TGTGCCTGGAGTCCCGGGACAGGGGCTGGCTACACCTTC. The genes are TRBV30 and TRBJ1-2; 10 positions match TRBD1. The CDR3 length is 13 residues. After removal of 2 bases from V and 7 bases from J, the junction contained 4 bases not matched to a gene. Per germline, CDR1 GTSNPN and CDR2 SVGIG (reference sequence).

The chain combines TRBV18 with TRBJ1-1; 8 positions agree with TRBD1. Trimming at V came to 4 bases and at J to 5 bases, leaving 3 bases not matched to a gene. In germline, CDR1 is KGHSH, CDR2 LQKENI. The CDR3 sequence is 13 residues long. The CDR3 region is CASSRDRGTEAFF. The CDR3 nucleotides are TGTGCCAGCTCACGAGACAGGGGAACTGAAGCTTTCTTT.

The J gene is TRBJ2-4, the V gene TRBV6-5; TRBD1 agrees at 10 bases. V shed 5 bases and J 9 bases; nucleotides not matched to a gene: 7. The CDR3 consists of 14 residues. The germline V gene has CDR1 MNHEY and CDR2 SVGAGI. CDR3 sequence: CASSLRDRGGIQYF. The CDR3 DNA follows: TGTGCCAGCAGTCTACGGGACAGGGGAGGCATTCAGTACTTC.

The rearrangement uses TRBV11-3 and TRBJ2-7; 9 bases line up with TRBD1. Germline CDR1 reads SGHNT; CDR2 reads YENEEA. After removal of 5 bases from V and 3 bases from J, the junction contained 5 bases not matched to a gene. CDR3 length: 14 residues. The CDR3 loop is CASSRKDRGYEQYF. CDR3 nucleotides: TGTGCCAGCAGCCGTAAGGACAGGGGCTACGAGCAGTACTTC. Based on the CDR3 plus reference TRBV11-3 and TRBJ2-7, the full variable domain is EAGVVQSPRYKIIEKKQPVAFWCNPISGHNTLYWYLQNLGQGPELLIRYENEEAVDDSQLPKDRFSAERLKGVDSTLKIQPAELGDSAVYLCASSRKDRGYEQYFGPGTRLTVT.

This sequence joins TRBV6-5 and TRBJ2-7; 8 nucleotides line up with TRBD1. The J segment lost 5 bases and the V segment lost 4 bases, leaving 7 bases of the junction unmatched. Germline V lookup: CDR1 MNHEY, CDR2 SVGAGI. CDR3 size: 14 residues. This CDR3 is CASSSWTGIHEQYF. The CDR3 DNA follows: TGTGCCAGCAGTTCCTGGACAGGGATCCACGAGCAGTACTTC.

The V call is TRBV15, the J call TRBJ1-6; TRBD1 agrees at 7 bases. CDR1 and CDR2 (germline): LNHNV, YYDKDF (reference sequence). V lost 2 bases to trimming and J lost 5 bases; unmatched junction nucleotides: 6. This CDR3 comprises 16 residues. CDR3 in DNA: TGTGCCACCAGCAGATTGACAGGGCAGAATAATTCACCCCTCCACTTT. As protein: CATSRLTGQNNSPLHF. The entire variable domain, with the rest obtained from reference TRBV15 and TRBJ1-6, is as follows: DAMVIQNPRYQVTQFGKPVTLSCSQTLNHNVMYWYQQKSSQAPKLLFHYYDKDFNNEADTPDNFQSRRPNTSFCFLDIRSPGLGDTAMYLCATSRLTGQNNSPLHFGNGTRLTVT.

CDR3 protein: CASSLGGQASNYGYTF. Here the CDR3 DNA reads TGTGCCAGCAGCTTAGGAGGACAGGCTTCTAACTATGGCTACACCTTC. The chain carries TRBV7-9 and TRBJ1-2, with 7 bases aligning to TRBD1. Germline V gives CDR1 SEHNR, CDR2 FQNEAQ (reference sequence). J lost 0 bases, V lost 1 base, and 5 bases had no gene match. This CDR3 has 16 amino acids.

V is TRBV6-1 and J is TRBJ1-4, with 7 bases aligning to TRBD1. After removal of 7 bases from V and 9 bases from J, the junction contained 14 bases not matched to a gene. Germline assignment: CDR1 MNHNS and CDR2 SASEGT. CDR3 size: 15 residues. The CDR3 DNA reads as TGTGCCAGCACCGAAGGGGGCAGGGGGAGGAAAAAACTGTTTTTT. Its protein is CASTEGGRGRKKLFF.

The rearrangement joins TRBV5-4 to TRBJ1-1; D gene uncertain. Germline V lookup: CDR1 SGHNT, CDR2 YYREEE (reference sequence). The CDR3 sequence is 15 residues long. The V and J ends lost 0 bases and 0 bases respectively, with 9 bases between them. The CDR3 coding sequence is TGTGCCAGCAGCTTGGGGCAGGAGGTGAACACTGAAGCTTTCTTT. This translates into CASSLGQEVNTEAFF.

This clone has just one count. V usage is TRBV7-9 and J usage is TRBJ1-2; no definite D call. The CDR3 extends over 17 amino acids. Trimming took 5 bases from V and 6 from J, leaving 25 bases between them. Germline-derived CDR1 and CDR2 are SEHNR and FQNEAQ (reference sequence). CDR3 nucleotide sequence: TGTGCCAGCAGCCCCCGTCTGGGCGACAACAAACTGGATGGCTACACCTTC. Its translation: CASSPRLGDNKLDGYTF.

The chain has TRBV7-9 and TRBJ2-7; 9 bases line up with TRBD2. The CDR3 length is 15 residues. Germline CDR1 is SEHNR and CDR2 is FQNEAQ (reference sequence). V lost 3 bases and J lost 0; bases outside the gene matches: 3. The CDR3 sequence is CASSFSGGSSYEQYF. In nucleotides, the CDR3 is TGTGCCAGCAGCTTTAGCGGGGGCAGCTCCTACGAGCAGTACTTC. Looking up the rest from reference TRBV7-9 and TRBJ2-7 gives the full variable domain: DTGVSQNPRHKITKRGQNVTFRCDPISEHNRLYWYRQTLGQGPEFLTYFQNEAQLEKSRLLSDRFSAERPKGSFSTLEIQRTEQGDSAMYLCASSFSGGSSYEQYFGPGTRLTVT.

The J gene is TRBJ2-2, the V gene TRBV29-1, with D perhaps matching TRBD1 (5 bases). CDR3 length equals 13 residues. Germline CDR1 is SQVTM and CDR2 is ANQGSEA. Between the trimmed V and J ends, which lost 6 bases and 0 bases, there was a span of 8 bases. CDR3 DNA sequence: TGCAGCGTAAGGACAACGAACACCGGGGAGCTGTTTTTT. Its protein product is CSVRTTNTGELFF.

The chain carries TRBV7-9 and TRBJ2-5, with 9 bases lining up with TRBD1. The V gene end was trimmed by 5 bases and the J gene end by 4 bases; junction bases not matched to a gene: 8. CDR1 SEHNR and CDR2 FQNEAQ come from the germline V gene (reference sequence). This CDR3 has 15 residues. CDR3 in DNA: TGTGCCAGCAGCCCCGGACAGGGGAGGTTAGAGACCCAGTACTTC. Translating gives CASSPGQGRLETQYF.

Here the CDR3 reads CAISGRTGASYEQYF. The CDR3 DNA reads as TGTGCCATCAGTGGACGGACAGGGGCGTCCTACGAGCAGTACTTC. V usage is TRBV10-3 and J usage is TRBJ2-7; 9 bases align to TRBD1. Germline V gene sequence: CDR1 ENHRY, CDR2 SYGVKD. The CDR3 has 15 amino acids. V lost 4 bases to trimming and J lost 1 base; unmatched junction nucleotides: 5.

The DNA of the CDR3 is TGCAGCCCAAAACCGGAGGGACAGCCTGAAGAGACCCAGTACTTC. Its translation: CSPKPEGQPEETQYF. This chain connects TRBV29-1 to TRBJ2-5; maybe TRBD1 (7 bases). The CDR3 length is 15 residues. Trimming left V 8 bases short and J 3 bases short, with 22 bases between. Germline CDR1 is SQVTM and CDR2 is ANQGSEA.

This clone came up a few times. This chain uses TRBV18 with TRBJ2-2; TRBD1 matches at 10 bases. Germline CDR1 and CDR2: KGHSH and LQKENI. The CDR3 has 18 residues. Trimming removed 3 bases from V and 3 bases from J; junction bases left unmatched: 10. The CDR3: CASSPPRRDRGYTGELFF. The CDR3 DNA reads TGTGCCAGCTCACCCCCTCGCCGGGACAGGGGCTACACCGGGGAGCTGTTTTTT.